The 18 T cell receptor beta chains given below trace back to one sample, sequenced in a study of blood T cells in healthy people across ages. Alongside a J-beta primer mix, a sample-barcoded 5' primer served in a second PCR lasting roughly 6 to 11 cycles. TCRdb reanalysed the 5' RACE reads using MiXCR and keeps one entry per CDR3 protein. The sample shows about 280,000 distinct CDR3 sequences, 25% to 30% of them seen only once. The sequenced sample consisted of blood. These receptors all come from a woman between 65 and 79 years old in good health.

The V call is TRBV10-3, the J call TRBJ1-5, with D perhaps matching TRBD1 (5 bases). Germline V CDR1 and CDR2: ENHRY, SYGVKD. Trimming cost V 6 bases and J 7 bases, with 16 bases left between them. The CDR3 totals 14 residues. CDR3 protein: CAIRKQGEEQPQHF. In DNA form, the CDR3 reads TGTGCCATCAGGAAGCAGGGAGAAGAACAGCCCCAGCATTTT.

This chain uses TRBV20-1 with TRBJ2-3; maybe TRBD2 (5 bases). Germline V gene lookup returns CDR1 DFQATT and CDR2 SNEGSKA (reference sequence). V shed 3 bases and J shed 1 base, with 11 bases lying between them. This CDR3 has 14 amino acids. The CDR3 reads CSARRAGGTDTQYF. The CDR3 coding sequence is TGCAGTGCTAGGAGGGCAGGTGGCACAGATACGCAGTATTTT.

This clonotype was observed at least ten times. The J gene is TRBJ2-1, the V gene TRBV7-3; D possibly corresponds to TRBD2 (5 bases). Germline CDR1 is SGHTA and CDR2 is FQGTGA. V gave up 1 base and J gave up 3 bases, with 25 bases separating them. The CDR3 runs 20 residues. The CDR3 bases are TGTGCCAGCAGCTTAAAGGGCACCGCGTGGGGATCGAGGGTCTACAATGAGCAGTTCTTC. Translated, it gives CASSLKGTAWGSRVYNEQFF.

The chain links TRBV5-1 to TRBJ1-1, with D unclear. This CDR3 is built from 13 residues. V gave up 2 bases and J gave up 1 base, with 6 bases separating them. Germline V gives CDR1 SGHRS, CDR2 YFSETQ. The CDR3, as DNA: TGCGCCAGCAGCTTTCGGCCGAACACTGAAGCTTTCTTT. Residues: CASSFRPNTEAFF.

This clonotype appeared a few times. This chain links TRBV28 with TRBJ2-7, with TRBD1 as a possible D gene (6 bases). The CDR3 loop spans 16 amino acids. Trimming shortened V by 5 bases and J by 0 bases, and 17 bases separated the two germline ends. Looked up from germline, CDR1 is MDHEN and CDR2 is SYDVKM. Here the CDR3 reads CASSPTGKWSSYEQYF. The CDR3 DNA reads TGTGCCAGCAGTCCCACAGGGAAGTGGAGCTCCTACGAGCAGTACTTC.

The chain recombines TRBV5-1 with TRBJ1-2; 7 bases are a match to TRBD1. The CDR3 runs 13 residues. Germline V gene sequence: CDR1 SGHRS, CDR2 YFSETQ. Trimming cost V 3 bases and J 7 bases; bases outside gene matches: 6. In DNA form, the CDR3 reads TGCGCCAGCAGCTACAGGGAGGGGGCTGGCTACACCTTC. This sequence encodes CASSYREGAGYTF.

This clonotype was recorded a few times. The chain recombines TRBV7-2 with TRBJ2-5; maybe TRBD2 (7 bases). V gave up 9 bases and J gave up 5 bases, with 19 bases separating them. Per germline, CDR1 SGHTA and CDR2 FQGNSA. The CDR3 length is 14 residues. CDR3 sequence reads: CASVRGANIETQYF. DNA for the CDR3: TGTGCCAGTGTACGGGGGGCGAATATTGAGACCCAGTACTTC.

This clonotype was detected a few times. This chain joins TRBV28 and TRBJ2-5; possible D gene TRBD1, 5 bases. With 5 bases removed from V and 11 bases from J, the gap between germline ends came to 24 bases. The CDR3 is 15 residues long. Germline assignment: CDR1 MDHEN and CDR2 SYDVKM. CDR3 loop: CASSEQETVAKGQYF. The CDR3 DNA is TGTGCCAGCAGTGAACAGGAGACCGTTGCTAAAGGGCAGTACTTC.

The V call is TRBV7-9, the J call TRBJ2-5, with a tentative D call TRBD2 (6 bases). The CDR3 sequence is 13 residues long. V was pared by 8 bases and J by 4 bases, with 14 bases between. CDR1 and CDR2 (germline): SEHNR, FQNEAQ (reference sequence). CDR3 sequence (DNA): TGTGCCAGCGTGGAGGGTAATTCAGAGACCCAGTACTTC. The encoded protein is CASVEGNSETQYF.

This clonotype was observed a few times. This chain uses TRBV4-1 with TRBJ2-3, with a weak D call TRBD1 (5 bases). The CDR3 is 13 residues long. Germline-derived CDR1 and CDR2 are MGHRA and YSYEKL. Trimming removed 2 bases at V and 5 bases at J, with 8 bases between. In DNA, the CDR3 is TGCGCCAGCAGCCAACAGGGTGGAGATACGCAGTATTTT. Translation: CASSQQGGDTQYF.

The chain joins TRBV29-1 to TRBJ1-2, with D perhaps matching TRBD1 (6 bases). The germline V and J ends were trimmed by 4 bases and 1 base, with 16 bases remaining between them. The CDR3 totals 15 residues. CDR1 is SQVTM and CDR2 is ANQGSEA in the germline V gene. CDR3: CSVGAGTQFNYGYTF. The CDR3 DNA reads TGCAGCGTTGGGGCCGGGACACAGTTTAACTATGGCTACACCTTC.

This clonotype has only a few counts. One base away lies a much larger clone, so this may be a sequencing read error. The chain couples TRBV12-3 or TRBV12-4 to TRBJ1-3; D is ambiguous. The CDR3 consists of 14 residues. V was clipped by 2 bases and J by 11 bases, with 16 bases between them. The DNA for the CDR3 is TGTGCCAGCAGTTTAAGCCCCGGCGGAGGGTCCATATATTTT. Encoded protein: CASSLSPGGGSIYF.

The rearrangement uses TRBV28 and TRBJ1-2, with D perhaps TRBD1 (6 bases). CDR3 length equals 14 residues. The V gene's germline CDR1 is MDHEN and CDR2 SYDVKM. V lost 0 bases to trimming and J lost 8 bases, with 13 bases between them. The CDR3 DNA sequence: TGTGCCAGCAGTTTATGGGGCCCCGGGGGCGGCTACACCTTC. It codes for CASSLWGPGGGYTF.

This clonotype has at least ten counts. The chain joins TRBV4-3 to TRBJ1-4, with TRBD1 matching over 8 bases. Per the germline V gene, CDR1 is LGHNA and CDR2 is YSLEER. V shed 1 base, J shed 8 bases, and the junction held 6 bases outside the gene matches. The CDR3 loop spans 15 amino acids. The CDR3 DNA follows: TGCGCCAGCAGCCAAGGAACAGGGGGAAGGGAAAAACTGTTTTTT. Amino acid sequence: CASSQGTGGREKLFF.

V and J are TRBV6-2 or TRBV6-3 and TRBJ1-4, with 7 positions matching TRBD1. The CDR3 runs to 14 residues. The V gene end was trimmed by 5 bases and the J gene end by 8 bases; junction bases not matched to a gene: 8. CDR1 MNHEY and CDR2 SVGEGT come from the germline V gene. As DNA, the CDR3 is TGTGCCAGCAGTCCATGGACAGGAGACGAAAAACTGTTTTTT. This gives the protein CASSPWTGDEKLFF.

This rearrangement joins TRBV20-1 to TRBJ1-2; D is perhaps TRBD1 (5 bases). Germline-derived CDR1 and CDR2 are DFQATT and SNEGSKA (reference sequence). This CDR3 is built from 16 residues. Trimming removed 0 bases from V and 4 bases from J, with 18 bases in between. The CDR3 DNA is TGCAGTGCTAGAGATCGGGCGGGGACCCAAAGCTATGGCTACACCTTC. It is translated as CSARDRAGTQSYGYTF.

The CDR3 coding sequence is TGCAGCGTTCACCCCTTGGGGGAGGGCCGCGATGAGCAGTTCTTC. Its translation: CSVHPLGEGRDEQFF. V gene TRBV29-1 combines with J gene TRBJ2-1; TRBD2 matches at 7 bases. The CDR3 length is 15 residues. Germline CDR1 SQVTM, CDR2 ANQGSEA. V was pared by 5 bases and J by 8 bases, with 15 bases of the junction left unmatched.

This clonotype was seen only a few times. V gene TRBV5-1 combines with J gene TRBJ2-6, with D unclear. The germline V gene encodes CDR1 SGHRS and CDR2 YFSETQ. The CDR3 extends over 14 amino acids. V gave up 2 bases and J gave up 0 bases, with 3 bases separating them. The CDR3 DNA reads as TGCGCCAGCAGCTTTGACTCTGGGGCCAACGTCCTGACTTTC. Protein: CASSFDSGANVLTF. The full variable domain, completed using reference TRBV5-1 and TRBJ2-6, is KAGVTQTPRYLIKTRGQQVTLSCSPISGHRSVSWYQQTPGQGLQFLFEYFSETQRNKGNFPGRFSGRQFSNSRSEMNVSTLELGDSALYLCASSFDSGANVLTFGAGSRLTVL.